This TCR beta chain appears in the sequencing data of a study of radiation and T cells in renal cell carcinoma. Study-wide background: Nephrectomy followed 15 Gy stereotactic body radiation by 4 weeks. Study-wide results and limits: No pretreatment tumor biopsies were available for baseline clonotypes.

Concerning this clone itself: Its antigen is still unknown.

The assay was immunoSEQ multiplex PCR, and TCRdb's table has in-frame clones only and misses some. The table records some 130,000 clones, around 89% of them present only once. The time point is: blood 2 weeks post-SBRT. Treatment specified: 15 Gy SBRT to primary tumor, nephrectomy 4 weeks later. After SBRT, blood was collected at 2 and 4 weeks, plus baseline. The tumor was a clear cell renal cell carcinoma. The starting material was blood, obtained from a patient whose treatment included radiotherapy and nephrectomy. The source of this sequence is a woman in her sixties or seventies with renal cell carcinoma.

The CDR3: CAAWGQGGNQPQHF. The CDR3 DNA reads as TGTGCCGCTTGGGGGCAGGGAGGCAATCAGCCCCAGCATTTT. This chain uses TRBV28 with TRBJ1-5; D is perhaps TRBD1 (6 bases). The CDR3 sequence is 14 residues long. The germline V gene has CDR1 MDHEN and CDR2 SYDVKM. The V and J ends lost 11 bases and 2 bases respectively, with 16 bases between them. Complete variable domain (other parts from reference TRBV28 and TRBJ1-5): DVKVTQSSRYLVKRTGEKVFLECVQDMDHENMFWYRQDPGLGLRLIYFSYDVKMKEKGDIPEGYSVSREKKERFSLILESASTNQTSMYLCAAWGQGGNQPQHFGDGTRLSIL.